This TCR beta chain was observed in a study of blood T cell repertoires in COVID-19. Study background: Acute and convalescent COVID-19 samples came from the United States, Italy and Spain. PBMCs, B-cell-depleted T cells, or T cells provided the cDNA or gDNA that made up the material.

The CDR3 runs to 13 residues. V lost 5 bases to trimming and J lost 4 bases; unmatched junction nucleotides: 2. The germline CDR1 and CDR2 sequences are ENHRY and SYGVKD. As processed by the authors: Nucleated cell counts were estimated from reference gene primer amplification. The data were produced by immunoSEQ multiplex PCR, yet TCRdb's version contains in-frame clones alone and is incomplete. Clone size and the V and J calls come from that table; the DNA yielded D and trimming. The repertoire has under 200,000 clones, roughly 83% of them found once; the top ten carry 1.5%. Sequencing input: peripheral blood. V usage is TRBV10-3 and J usage is TRBJ1-5; TRBD1 matches at 7 bases. The receptor comes from a human donor in a cohort sampled during active COVID-19. The CDR3 region is CAISPQGNQPQHF. For the CDR3, the DNA is TGTGCCATCAGTCCACAGGGGAATCAGCCCCAGCATTTT.